Presented here are 29 T cell receptor beta chains from one specimen sequenced in a study of OX40 agonist ivuxolimab in advanced cancers. Generated by immunoSEQ multiplex PCR, the TCRdb table keeps only in-frame clones and is missing some. The sample carries 55,000 to 80,000 clones, about 89% recorded once. The specimen was CD4+ or CD8+ T cells sorted from blood, collected in a trial of the OX40 agonist ivuxolimab. These receptors all come from an adult with an advanced solid tumor such as melanoma, head and neck, liver or kidney cancer.

The V and J genes are TRBV5-6 and TRBJ1-3, with D hard to call. Germline values: CDR1 SGHDT, CDR2 YYEEEE. The CDR3 covers 14 residues. V was cut by 1 base and J by 7 bases, with 12 bases left in between. CDR3 coding DNA: TGTGCCAGCAGCTTGACTTTCGGAAGCAACACCATATATTTT. This encodes CASSLTFGSNTIYF. Supplemented by reference TRBV5-6 and TRBJ1-3, the full variable domain reads DAGVTQSPTHLIKTRGQQVTLRCSPKSGHDTVSWYQQALGQGPQFIFQYYEEEERQRGNFPDRFSGHQFPNYSSELNVNALLLGDSALYLCASSLTFGSNTIYFGEGSWLTVV.

This chain links TRBV7-9 with TRBJ2-5; D gene unclear. The CDR3 is made up of 12 amino acids. Germline values: CDR1 SEHNR, CDR2 FQNEAQ (reference sequence). Trimming removed 2 bases at V and 4 bases at J, with 5 bases between. The CDR3 here is CASSLISETQYF. The CDR3 region has the DNA TGTGCCAGCAGCTTAATCTCAGAGACCCAGTACTTC. Looking up the rest from reference TRBV7-9 and TRBJ2-5 gives the full variable domain: DTGVSQNPRHKITKRGQNVTFRCDPISEHNRLYWYRQTLGQGPEFLTYFQNEAQLEKSRLLSDRFSAERPKGSFSTLEIQRTEQGDSAMYLCASSLISETQYFGPGTRLLVL.

The rearrangement joins TRBV5-1 to TRBJ1-2; weak D call: TRBD1 (6 bases). V lost 6 bases and J lost 1, with 16 bases in between. Per the germline V gene, CDR1 is SGHRS and CDR2 is YFSETQ. The CDR3 sequence is 15 residues long. The CDR3 DNA is TGCGCCAGCAAAGGAGGGGGGGCCGGTAACTATGGCTACACCTTC. As protein: CASKGGGAGNYGYTF.

The rearrangement uses TRBV9 and TRBJ2-2; 12 positions match TRBD1. The junction had 8 bases not matched to a gene; V was cut back by 3 bases and J by 8 bases. The germline gives CDR1 SGDLS, CDR2 YYNGEE. This CDR3 region has 16 residues. The CDR3 reads CASSAVGTGGGGELFF. CDR3 in DNA: TGTGCCAGCAGCGCAGTCGGGACAGGGGGCGGTGGGGAGCTGTTTTTT.

This clone was observed once. The chain employs TRBV5-6 and TRBJ2-2; possible D gene TRBD2, 5 bases. There are 15 residues in the CDR3. Germline V gives CDR1 SGHDT, CDR2 YYEEEE. The V end lost 4 bases, the J end lost 4 bases, and 14 bases lay between the germline ends. CDR3 bases: TGTGCCAGCAGCAACAGCGGTGCCCCCACCGGGGAGCTGTTTTTT. This sequence encodes CASSNSGAPTGELFF.

The chain carries TRBV18 and TRBJ2-7; TRBD2 matches at 7 bases. Per the germline V gene, CDR1 is KGHSH and CDR2 is LQKENI. The CDR3 covers 16 residues. V shed 6 bases and J 0 bases; nucleotides not matched to a gene: 11. The CDR3 coding sequence is TGTGCCAGCTCCCTGGGAGCGGGGCCAAGCTCCTACGAGCAGTACTTC. Translating it yields CASSLGAGPSSYEQYF.

The V call is TRBV30, the J call TRBJ1-5, with TRBD1 matching over 7 bases. Germline CDR1 and CDR2: GTSNPN and SVGIG (reference sequence). The CDR3 runs to 13 residues. The trim removed 3 bases at V and 7 bases at J, leaving 6 bases unmatched. The CDR3 sequence: CAWRGQDGQPQHF. In DNA, the CDR3 is TGTGCCTGGAGAGGACAGGATGGGCAGCCCCAGCATTTT.

The chain links TRBV12-5 to TRBJ2-1; perhaps TRBD2 as D (6 bases). CDR3 length: 13 amino acids. The germline CDR1 and CDR2 sequences are LGHNT and FRNRAP. Deletions cut 6 bases from V and 12 bases from J, with 18 bases between. The CDR3 region is CASGFGGPAGQFF. The CDR3 coding sequence is TGTGCTAGTGGATTCGGGGGACCCGCGGGGCAGTTCTTC.

V and J are TRBV14 and TRBJ2-7; the D call may be TRBD1 or TRBD2 (5 bases each). Germline V CDR1 and CDR2: SGHDN, FVKESK. This CDR3 is 15 amino acids long. V gave up 1 base and J gave up 9 bases, with 19 bases separating them. CDR3 amino acids: CASSQGGSLLRVQYF. CDR3 sequence (DNA): TGTGCCAGCAGCCAAGGGGGGTCCCTCCTACGAGTGCAGTACTTC.

The table lists this clone with a count of one. The chain links TRBV7-2 to TRBJ1-1; D is uncertain. Germline CDR1 is SGHTA and CDR2 is FQGNSA. The V gene lost 6 bases and the J gene lost 0 bases, with 17 bases spanning the gap. This CDR3 region has 16 residues. The CDR3 spells CASRVGSGMMNTEAFF. The CDR3 DNA sequence: TGTGCCAGCAGGGTTGGGTCGGGGATGATGAACACTGAAGCTTTCTTT.

This clone was picked up one time. The chain is built from TRBV30 and TRBJ1-3, with D unclear. Germline assignment: CDR1 GTSNPN and CDR2 SVGIG (reference sequence). V lost 3 bases to trimming and J lost 7 bases, with 7 bases between them. This CDR3 region has 11 residues. CDR3 sequence: CAWSPSNTIYF. The CDR3 DNA reads TGTGCCTGGAGCCCCTCCAACACCATATATTTT.

The rearrangement uses TRBV6-5 and TRBJ2-5, with D possibly matching TRBD1 (5 bases). CDR3 length: 13 amino acids. V was pared by 7 bases and J by 4 bases, with 13 bases between. Germline CDR1 MNHEY, CDR2 SVGAGI. CDR3 in DNA: TGTGCCAGCACCCGTGGGGCGGTAGAGACCCAGTACTTC. Protein product: CASTRGAVETQYF.

V is TRBV7-2 and J is TRBJ2-2; a weak D match, TRBD2 (5 bases). Looked up from germline, CDR1 is SGHTA and CDR2 is FQGNSA. V dropped 1 base and J dropped 6 bases, with 9 bases sitting between them. The CDR3 is 14 residues long. DNA of the CDR3: TGTGCCAGCAGCTTAGTCACGGGGTCCGGGGAGCTGTTTTTT. Its translation: CASSLVTGSGELFF.

The chain joins TRBV11-3 to TRBJ2-1; D is uncertain. With 4 bases removed from V and 5 bases from J, the gap between germline ends came to 15 bases. This CDR3 is 15 amino acids long. Germline V gives CDR1 SGHNT, CDR2 YENEEA. The CDR3 spells CASSSSPVSNNEQFF. CDR3 DNA sequence: TGTGCCAGCAGCTCCTCTCCGGTCTCGAACAATGAGCAGTTCTTC.

The chain joins TRBV11-2 to TRBJ2-5; 9 bases are a match to TRBD1. The junction had 11 bases not matched to a gene; V was cut back by 5 bases and J by 7 bases. This CDR3 contains 15 residues. The V gene's germline CDR1 is SGHAT and CDR2 FQNNGV. The DNA for the CDR3 is TGTGCCAGCAGCCCTCCCGGGACAGGGAAAGGGACCCAGTACTTC. Translating gives CASSPPGTGKGTQYF.

The chain carries TRBV11-2 and TRBJ2-1; D gene ambiguous. The CDR3 sequence is 12 residues long. Germline V gene lookup returns CDR1 SGHAT and CDR2 FQNNGV. The V gene lost 7 bases and the J gene lost 7 bases, with 11 bases spanning the gap. CDR3 bases: TGTGCCAGCACCCGGACGGCGAATGAGCAGTTCTTC. It specifies CASTRTANEQFF.

This chain connects TRBV19 to TRBJ2-7; D ambiguous. Germline loops: CDR1 LNHDA, CDR2 SQIVND (reference sequence). V was trimmed by 6 bases and J by 0 bases, leaving 12 bases between them. CDR3 length: 14 amino acids. For the CDR3, the DNA is TGTGCCAGTAGCTCCCGAATAAGCTCCTACGAGCAGTACTTC. Protein sequence: CASSSRISSYEQYF. Full variable domain (remainder filled in from reference TRBV19 and TRBJ2-7): DGGITQSPKYLFRKEGQNVTLSCEQNLNHDAMYWYRQDPGQGLRLIYYSQIVNDFQKGDIAEGYSVSREKKESFPLTVTSAQKNPTAFYLCASSSRISSYEQYFGPGTRLTVT.

The chain has TRBV6-1 and TRBJ1-3, with a weak D call TRBD1 (5 bases). The CDR3 consists of 14 residues. Trimming stripped 6 bases from V and 0 bases from J, with 9 bases between. Per the germline V gene, CDR1 is MNHNS and CDR2 is SASEGT. The CDR3 DNA sequence: TGTGCCAGCAGGGACAACTTCTCTGGAAACACCATATATTTT. Translating gives CASRDNFSGNTIYF.

The rearrangement links TRBV5-5 to TRBJ2-7; 9 bases align to TRBD1. V was pared by 4 bases and J by 4 bases, with 21 bases of the junction left unmatched. The CDR3 has 19 residues. Germline lookup yields CDR1 SGHKS and CDR2 YYEKEE (reference sequence). In DNA, the CDR3 is TGTGCCAGCAGCCCCAACAGGGACAGGGCCAGGCGGGAGTGGTACGAGCAGTACTTC. It codes for CASSPNRDRARREWYEQYF.

This sequence joins TRBV27 and TRBJ2-5, with TRBD1 matching 7 bases. Trimming at V came to 1 base and at J to 2 bases, leaving 4 bases not matched to a gene. The CDR3 extends over 15 amino acids. The germline gives CDR1 MNHEY, CDR2 SMNVEV (reference sequence). The CDR3 here is CASSLYRGAQETQYF. The CDR3 bases are TGTGCCAGCAGTTTATACAGGGGTGCGCAAGAGACCCAGTACTTC.

The chain carries TRBV5-6 and TRBJ1-2; no definite D call. The CDR3 totals 14 residues. Per germline, CDR1 SGHDT and CDR2 YYEEEE. V was shortened by 0 bases and J by 0 bases, with 6 bases between the two germline ends. CDR3 region: CASSLGQANYGYTF. The CDR3 DNA sequence: TGTGCCAGCAGCTTGGGGCAGGCTAACTATGGCTACACCTTC.

This clone came up a few times. V is TRBV5-4 and J is TRBJ1-2; TRBD1 agrees at 12 bases. Germline CDR1 reads SGHNT; CDR2 reads YYREEE (reference sequence). Losses at the gene ends were 8 bases for V and 6 bases for J; bases not matched to a gene: 8. The CDR3 sequence is 14 residues long. Here the CDR3 reads CASSGTGGLDGYTF. For the CDR3, the DNA is TGTGCCAGTTCCGGGACAGGGGGCTTGGATGGCTACACCTTC.

In this sample, this clone turned up a few times. The chain is built from TRBV30 and TRBJ1-2; 7 nucleotides agree with TRBD1. CDR1 and CDR2 (germline): GTSNPN, SVGIG (reference sequence). V trimming: 5 bases; J trimming: 5 bases; junction bases outside the gene matches: 8. CDR3 length equals 13 residues. CDR3 sequence: CAWQLTGKYGYTF. Here the CDR3 DNA reads TGTGCCTGGCAACTGACAGGGAAGTATGGCTACACCTTC.

V and J are TRBV30 and TRBJ1-1; D gene ambiguous. The CDR3 covers 15 residues. From germline, CDR1 is GTSNPN and CDR2 SVGIG (reference sequence). The V end was cut by 2 bases, the J end by 5 bases, with 18 bases between. The DNA for the CDR3 is TGTGCCTGGAGTAGGGTAGGAGGAAGGGTTACTGAAGCTTTCTTT. As protein: CAWSRVGGRVTEAFF.

This rearrangement joins TRBV30 to TRBJ1-4; D is unclear. The CDR3 is 14 residues long. Germline lookup yields CDR1 GTSNPN and CDR2 SVGIG (reference sequence). The V gene lost 1 base and the J gene lost 1 base, with 7 bases spanning the gap. The chain's CDR3 is CAWSEGLTNEKLFF. As DNA, the CDR3 is TGTGCCTGGAGTGAGGGCCTAACTAATGAAAAACTGTTTTTT.

The rearrangement links TRBV5-4 to TRBJ2-2, with 9 positions matching TRBD1. In germline, CDR1 is SGHNT, CDR2 YYREEE (reference sequence). The CDR3 spans 15 residues. The ends lost 0 bases at V and 7 bases at J; junction bases unmatched: 4. CDR3 loop: CASSLDRGLYGELFF. CDR3 nucleotide sequence: TGTGCCAGCAGCTTGGACAGGGGGCTTTACGGGGAGCTGTTTTTT.

The gene calls are TRBV25-1 and TRBJ2-7; TRBD1 agrees at 7 bases. This CDR3 has 15 amino acids. Germline V gives CDR1 MGHDK, CDR2 SYGVNS. J gave up 0 bases and V 3 bases, and 5 bases lay outside the gene matches. The CDR3 is CASSEGQPPSYEQYF. CDR3 bases: TGTGCCAGCAGTGAGGGACAGCCCCCCTCCTACGAGCAGTACTTC.

V gene TRBV19 combines with J gene TRBJ1-4, with 8 bases fitting TRBD1. Germline V gene data show CDR1 as LNHDA and CDR2 as SQIVND (reference sequence). This CDR3 has 14 residues. V lost 10 bases, J lost 7 bases, and 11 bases stayed unmatched. In DNA, the CDR3 is TGTGCCACCCTGAAGAGGACAGGGTTTGAAAAACTGTTTTTT. This encodes CATLKRTGFEKLFF.

This chain uses TRBV20-1 with TRBJ2-3; 7 bases match TRBD1. This CDR3 has 11 amino acids. With 4 bases clipped from V and 6 bases from J, the junction kept 1 base outside the gene matches. Germline V gene sequence: CDR1 DFQATT, CDR2 SNEGSKA (reference sequence). The CDR3 loop reads CSAKDRDTQYF. In nucleotides, the CDR3 is TGCAGTGCTAAGGACAGGGATACGCAGTATTTT.